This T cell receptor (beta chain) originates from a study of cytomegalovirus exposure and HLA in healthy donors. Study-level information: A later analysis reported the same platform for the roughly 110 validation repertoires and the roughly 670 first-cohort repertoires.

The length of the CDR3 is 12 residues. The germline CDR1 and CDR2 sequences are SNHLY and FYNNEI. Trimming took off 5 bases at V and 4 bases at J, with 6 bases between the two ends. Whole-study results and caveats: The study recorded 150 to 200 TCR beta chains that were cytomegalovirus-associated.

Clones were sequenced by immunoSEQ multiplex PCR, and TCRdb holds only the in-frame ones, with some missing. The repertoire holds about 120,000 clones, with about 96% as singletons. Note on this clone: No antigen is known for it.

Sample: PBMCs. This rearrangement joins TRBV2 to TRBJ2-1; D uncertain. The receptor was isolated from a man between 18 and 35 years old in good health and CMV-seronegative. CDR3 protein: CASSSRYNEQFF. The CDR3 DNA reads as TGTGCCAGCAGTTCTCGGTACAATGAGCAGTTCTTC.